Included here is one T cell receptor beta chain sequence, with context. Germline is not matched at one junction end, which may reflect a read error. Per germline, CDR1 SGDLS and CDR2 YYNGEE. The CDR3 has 15 residues. The sample belongs to a study of blood T cells in healthy people across ages. The authors ran a second PCR of roughly 6 to 12 cycles using a sample-barcoded 5' primer and a J-beta primer mix. Paired-end reads containing CDR3 totaled no fewer than 2.5 million for each sample. TCRdb itself ran the 5' RACE reads through MiXCR, one entry per CDR3 protein. The profile shows 800,000 to 950,000 distinct CDR3 sequences, around 29% of them singletons. These data were likewise used in another study, on T cells of mothers and their children.

The rearrangement joins TRBV9 to TRBJ2-1, with 10 bases identical to TRBD1. The sequence derives from a middle-aged woman in good health. The sample taken for sequencing was blood. CDR3 DNA sequence: TGTGCCAGCAGCGATGGGACAGGGGCTTACAATGAACAGTTCTTC. Translating it yields CASSDGTGAYNEQFF.